The clone carrying this TCR beta chain has a handful of counts. This entry comes from a study of T cells in Graves' hyperthyroidism and ophthalmopathy. The investigators amplified TCR beta CDR3 regions from RNA transcripts. The HTBI set primed first-round TCR CDR3 RT-PCR. TCRdb used MiXCR to reprocess the multiplex PCR reads, holding one entry per CDR3 protein. The data show hundreds of thousands of distinct CDR3 sequences, approximately 14% seen once. The J segment lost 5 bases and the V segment lost 5 bases, leaving 9 bases of the junction unmatched. Looked up from germline, CDR1 is LNHDA and CDR2 is SQIVND (reference sequence). The length of the CDR3 is 15 residues.

The V gene is TRBV19, the J gene TRBJ1-1; 9 positions agree with TRBD1. The specimen was blood. The receptor was isolated from a woman between 50 and 59 years old with Graves' ophthalmopathy. CDR3 bases: TGTGCCAGTAGTCCCACAGGGGGCTTCCGTACTGAAGCTTTCTTT. Its translation: CASSPTGGFRTEAFF. Combining the CDR3 with reference TRBV19 and TRBJ1-1 gives the whole variable domain DGGITQSPKYLFRKEGQNVTLSCEQNLNHDAMYWYRQDPGQGLRLIYYSQIVNDFQKGDIAEGYSVSREKKESFPLTVTSAQKNPTAFYLCASSPTGGFRTEAFFGQGTRLTVV.